These T cell receptor beta chains were read from a single sample in a study of shared clonotypes between healthy human individuals. The data were produced by immunoSEQ multiplex PCR, yet TCRdb's version contains in-frame clones alone and is incomplete. The sample lists 650,000 to 750,000 clones, about two thirds seen once, with roughly 1.8% in the top ten. Source material: memory CD4+ T cells sorted from blood. The receptors originated from a woman between 25 and 40 years old in good health. The CDR3 runs from the conserved cysteine through the conserved F or W. The D gene is left open where the match is weak. The size field is filled for only some rows; it gives once, few, many or a size class.

>.|TRBJ2-3|.|TRBV19
CASSIASADTQYF
TGTGCCAGTAGTATAGCGTCCGCAGATACGCAGTATTTT
>.|TRBJ2-7|.|TRBV6-5
CASSPRQGRSYEQYF
TGTGCCAGCAGTCCCCGGCAGGGACGCTCCTACGAGCAGTACTTC
>.|TRBJ2-4|.|TRBV9
CASSVQGDIQYF
TGTGCCAGCAGCGTTCAGGGAGACATTCAGTACTTC
>once|TRBJ2-5|.|TRBV5-1
CASSLKGGETQYF
TGCGCCAGCAGCTTGAAGGGTGGGGAGACCCAGTACTTC
>.|TRBJ2-1|.|TRBV5-1
CASSSLYNEQFF
TGCGCCAGCAGCTCGCTATACAATGAGCAGTTCTTC
>.|TRBJ2-3|.|TRBV28
CASDGDASTDTQYF
TGTGCCAGCGACGGAGATGCTAGCACAGATACGCAGTATTTT
>.|TRBJ1-2|.|TRBV7-8
CASSLGGGYTF
TGTGCCAGCAGCTTAGGCGGTGGCTACACCTTC
>.|TRBJ1-5|.|TRBV6-6
CASSQSGYQPQHF
TGTGCCAGCAGTCAATCAGGGTATCAGCCCCAGCATTTT
>.|TRBJ1-5|.|TRBV28
CASRPPGYKPQHF
TGTGCCAGCAGGCCCCCGGGGTACAAGCCCCAGCATTTT
>.|TRBJ2-1|.|TRBV2
CASSGGLAGNEQFF
TGTGCCAGCAGCGGAGGTCTAGCTGGAAATGAGCAGTTCTTC
>.|TRBJ2-1|.|TRBV27
CASSLGPGTGKQFF
TGTGCCAGCAGTTTGGGACCGGGAACGGGGAAGCAGTTCTTC
>.|TRBJ2-7|.|TRBV6-1
CASSEGSTGEEQYF
TGTGCCAGCAGTGAAGGGTCCACCGGGGAGGAGCAGTACTTC
>.|TRBJ2-7|TRBD1|TRBV2
CAAPPGTDPYEQYF
TGTGCCGCTCCACCAGGGACAGACCCCTACGAGCAGTACTTC
>.|TRBJ1-2|.|TRBV27
CASSPGGRWIENYGYTF
TGTGCCAGCAGTCCCGGGGGGAGGTGGATTGAAAACTATGGCTACACCTTC
>few|TRBJ2-1|TRBD2|TRBV2
CASRQASGSRNEQFF
TGTGCCAGCCGGCAAGCTAGCGGGAGTAGGAATGAGCAGTTCTTC
>.|TRBJ2-5|.|TRBV15
CATSRGGDSSGTQYF
TGTGCCACCAGCAGAGGAGGGGACTCCTCAGGGACCCAGTACTTC
>.|TRBJ1-1|TRBD1|TRBV11-3
CASSTGAYSEAFF
TGTGCCAGCAGTACAGGGGCTTACTCTGAAGCTTTCTTT
>.|TRBJ2-2|TRBD2|TRBV28
CASRPGTRDLGELFF
TGTGCCAGCAGGCCCGGGACTAGAGATCTCGGGGAGCTGTTTTTT
>once|TRBJ2-2|.|TRBV28
CASSLFVIPGTPNTGELFF
TGTGCCAGCAGTTTATTCGTGATTCCCGGGACTCCCAACACCGGGGAGCTGTTTTTT
>.|TRBJ1-1|.|TRBV4-1
CASSQDNEDRRAFF
TGCGCCAGCAGCCAAGATAACGAGGACCGAAGAGCTTTCTTT
>.|TRBJ2-2|.|TRBV11-3
CASSETWNTGELFF
TGTGCCAGCAGCGAGACTTGGAACACCGGGGAGCTGTTTTTT
>.|TRBJ2-1|TRBD2|TRBV6-1
CASMRETSGDNEQFF
TGTGCCAGCATGAGGGAGACTAGCGGAGACAATGAGCAGTTCTTC
>.|TRBJ2-7|.|TRBV28
CASSRGDLYEQYF
TGTGCCAGCAGTAGAGGGGACCTATACGAGCAGTACTTC
>.|TRBJ2-1|.|TRBV20-1
CSAIIIGEQFF
TGCAGTGCTATAATAATCGGTGAGCAGTTCTTC
>.|TRBJ2-3|TRBD1|TRBV7-9
CASSSYRGKEDTQYF
TGTGCCAGCAGTTCCTACAGGGGAAAGGAGGATACGCAGTATTTT
>.|TRBJ2-7|.|TRBV29-1
CSAAGGARYEQYF
TGCAGCGCCGCAGGGGGGGCACGCTACGAGCAGTACTTC
>.|TRBJ1-4|.|TRBV25-1
CASSPSDRLNEKLFF
TGTGCCAGCAGTCCTTCAGACAGGCTTAATGAAAAACTGTTTTTT
>.|TRBJ2-5|.|TRBV14
CASSLGAGWMITQYF
TGTGCCAGCAGCCTGGGTGCGGGGTGGATGATCACCCAGTACTTC
>.|TRBJ2-3|.|TRBV27
CASTEAQGDTQYF
TGTGCCAGCACCGAAGCCCAGGGGGATACGCAGTATTTT
>.|TRBJ2-5|.|TRBV5-1
CASSPGSQETQYF
TGCGCCAGCAGCCCTGGAAGCCAAGAGACCCAGTACTTC
>.|TRBJ2-7|TRBD1|TRBV28
CASSLRDRGPEQYF
TGTGCCAGCAGTTTAAGGGACAGGGGGCCCGAGCAGTACTTC
>few|TRBJ2-7|.|TRBV28
CASSLIHEQYF
TGTGCCAGCAGTTTAATCCACGAGCAGTACTTC
>.|TRBJ1-2|.|TRBV19
CASSPDRLNYGYTF
TGTGCCAGTAGTCCCGACAGGCTAAACTATGGCTACACCTTC
>few|TRBJ1-1|.|TRBV18
CASSPYSGNTEAFF
TGTGCCAGCTCACCATACTCGGGGAACACTGAAGCTTTCTTT
>few|TRBJ1-2|.|TRBV19
CASSIDGYGYTF
TGTGCCAGTAGTATTGACGGCTATGGCTACACCTTC
>.|TRBJ2-7|TRBD2|TRBV4-2
CASRASGNSYEQYF
TGTGCCAGCCGCGCTAGCGGGAACTCCTACGAGCAGTACTTC
>.|TRBJ2-7|.|TRBV27
CASSSLPGSSEQYF
TGTGCCAGCAGCTCTCTTCCAGGCTCAAGCGAGCAGTACTTC
>.|TRBJ1-4|.|TRBV28
CASSFTSNEKLFF
TGTGCCAGCAGTTTTACTTCTAATGAAAAACTGTTTTTT
>few|TRBJ2-2|TRBD2|TRBV27
CATSGTSGTGELFF
TGTGCCACTTCGGGGACTAGCGGCACCGGGGAGCTGTTTTTT
>.|TRBJ2-2|.|TRBV5-1
CASSLDGDPRSSNTGELFF
TGCGCCAGCAGCTTGGATGGGGACCCTCGGTCATCGAACACCGGGGAGCTGTTTTTT
>.|TRBJ1-5|.|TRBV2
CASSHPGADQPQHF
TGTGCCAGCAGTCACCCTGGCGCTGATCAGCCCCAGCATTTT
>.|TRBJ2-5|TRBD1|TRBV19
CASSMTGGETQYF
TGTGCCAGTAGTATGACAGGGGGCGAGACCCAGTACTTC
>.|TRBJ2-1|.|TRBV18
CASSSGVGNEQFF
TGTGCCAGCTCATCGGGAGTTGGCAATGAGCAGTTCTTC
>.|TRBJ2-7|TRBD1|TRBV25-1
CASSDRTRQGSYEQYF
TGTGCCAGCAGTGACCGTACAAGACAGGGGTCCTACGAGCAGTACTTC
>.|TRBJ2-1|TRBD2|TRBV5-4
CASSFGGSDNEQFF
TGTGCCAGCAGCTTCGGCGGGAGCGACAATGAGCAGTTCTTC
>many|TRBJ2-7|TRBD2|TRBV7-9
CASSIGTSGIEQYF
TGTGCCAGCAGCATCGGGACTAGCGGGATCGAGCAGTACTTC
>.|TRBJ2-2|TRBD1|TRBV4-1
CASSQGLARGRGGELFF
TGCGCCAGCAGCCAAGGCCTCGCCAGGGGGCGCGGAGGGGAGCTGTTTTTT
>.|TRBJ1-3|TRBD1|TRBV7-2
CASSLDRGRVGNTIYF
TGTGCCAGCAGCTTAGACAGGGGGCGCGTAGGAAACACCATATATTTT
>.|TRBJ1-4|.|TRBV5-1
CASSLGGTTNEKLFF
TGCGCCAGCAGCTTGGGGGGGACGACTAATGAAAAACTGTTTTTT
>.|TRBJ2-2|.|TRBV11-1
CASSLASAGNTGELFF
TGTGCCAGCAGCTTAGCCTCAGCTGGGAACACCGGGGAGCTGTTTTTT
>.|TRBJ2-2|TRBD2|TRBV7-9
CASSSPGGTGELFF
TGTGCCAGCAGCTCACCCGGGGGGACCGGGGAGCTGTTTTTT
>.|TRBJ1-2|TRBD1|TRBV7-6
CASSLEDRVGGYTF
TGTGCCAGCAGCTTAGAGGACAGGGTGGGCGGCTACACCTTC